This T cell receptor beta chain emerged from a study of OX40 agonist ivuxolimab in advanced cancers. Findings and caveats of the study: Low levels of normalized T-cell clonal expansion also appeared in some nonresponders. Undetermined was the antigen specificity of the expanded peripheral T cells. Relative to CD4+ cells, CD8+ T cells on average had more expanded clones.

Method: immunoSEQ multiplex PCR; TCRdb's copy keeps in-frame clones and lacks some. The sample has about 48,000 clones, around nine tenths seen once; the top ten hold around 2%. Patients were ruled out by autoimmune disease history or systemic immunosuppression. For this clone: Its matching antigen is unknown.

The sequence derives from an adult with an advanced solid tumor such as melanoma, head and neck, liver or kidney cancer. The material sequenced was CD4+ or CD8+ T cells sorted from blood, taken in a trial of the OX40 agonist ivuxolimab.

The CDR3 DNA reads TGTGCCAGCACTCTACCCGGGGGGGTCGCAGATACGCAGTATTTT. Translating it yields CASTLPGGVADTQYF. V gene TRBV6-1 combines with J gene TRBJ2-3; 8 bases match TRBD2. CDR3 length: 15 amino acids. V gave up 7 bases and J gave up 4 bases; unmatched junction bases: 10. Germline loops: CDR1 MNHNS, CDR2 SASEGT.